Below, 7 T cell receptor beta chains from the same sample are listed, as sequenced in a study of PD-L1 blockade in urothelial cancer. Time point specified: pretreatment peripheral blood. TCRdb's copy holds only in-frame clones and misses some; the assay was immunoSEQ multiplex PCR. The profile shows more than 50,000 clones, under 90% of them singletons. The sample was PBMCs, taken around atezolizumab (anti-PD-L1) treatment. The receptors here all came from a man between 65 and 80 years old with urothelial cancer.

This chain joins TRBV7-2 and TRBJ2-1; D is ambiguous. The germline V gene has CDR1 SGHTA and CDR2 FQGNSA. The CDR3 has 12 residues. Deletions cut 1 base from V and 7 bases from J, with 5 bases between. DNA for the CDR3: TGTGCCAGCAGCTTAGTCCAGAATGAGCAGTTCTTC. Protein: CASSLVQNEQFF.

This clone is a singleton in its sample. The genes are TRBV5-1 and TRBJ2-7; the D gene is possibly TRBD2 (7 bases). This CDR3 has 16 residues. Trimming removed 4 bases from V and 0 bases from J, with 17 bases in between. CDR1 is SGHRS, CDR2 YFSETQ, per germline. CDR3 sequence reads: CASSRLGGGTSYEQYF. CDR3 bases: TGCGCCAGCAGCCGGCTAGGGGGGGGCACCTCCTACGAGCAGTACTTC.

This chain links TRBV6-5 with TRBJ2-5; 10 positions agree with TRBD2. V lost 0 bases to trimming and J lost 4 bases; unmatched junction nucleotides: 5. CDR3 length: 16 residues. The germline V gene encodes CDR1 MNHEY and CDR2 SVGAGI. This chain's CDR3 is CASSYSGIAGGETQYF. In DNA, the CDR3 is TGTGCCAGCAGTTACTCAGGGATAGCGGGAGGAGAGACCCAGTACTTC.

CDR3: CASSPRGRGFIPTDTQYF. The CDR3 bases are TGTGCCAGCAGCCCCCGCGGGAGGGGCTTTATCCCGACAGATACGCAGTATTTT. The genes are TRBV7-2 and TRBJ2-3; 9 bases fit TRBD2. The CDR3 spans 18 residues. The germline V gene has CDR1 SGHTA and CDR2 FQGNSA. Trimming took 5 bases from V and 3 from J; bases not matched to a gene: 15.

In nucleotides, the CDR3 is TGTGCCAGCAGTTTGACTAGCGGGAGGCCGTACGAGCAGTACTTC. Translation: CASSLTSGRPYEQYF. The chain uses TRBV27 and TRBJ2-7; 13 bases map to TRBD2. Germline assignment: CDR1 MNHEY and CDR2 SMNVEV (reference sequence). V shed 3 bases and J 4 bases; nucleotides not matched to a gene: 3. The CDR3 consists of 15 residues.

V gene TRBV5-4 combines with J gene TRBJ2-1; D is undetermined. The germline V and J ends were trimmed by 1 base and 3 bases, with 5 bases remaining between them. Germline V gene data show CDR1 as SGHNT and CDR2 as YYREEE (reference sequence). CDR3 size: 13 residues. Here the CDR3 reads CASSLSYYNEQFF. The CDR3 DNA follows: TGTGCCAGCAGCTTGTCCTACTACAATGAGCAGTTCTTC.

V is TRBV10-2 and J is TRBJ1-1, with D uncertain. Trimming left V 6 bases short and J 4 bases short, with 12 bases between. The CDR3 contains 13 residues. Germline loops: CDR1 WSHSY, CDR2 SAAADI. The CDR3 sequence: CASSSGRGTEAFF. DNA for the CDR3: TGCGCCAGCAGCTCCGGCCGGGGCACTGAAGCTTTCTTT.